The clone carrying this T cell receptor beta chain showed up just a few times. The CDR3 is 16 amino acids. The germline V gene has CDR1 SGHTA and CDR2 FQGNSA. Trimming pared 5 bases from V and 4 bases from J, leaving 20 bases between. TCRdb passed the 5' RACE reads through MiXCR, listing each CDR3 protein once. The sample consists of roughly 50,000 distinct CDR3 sequences, 7.5% to 8% of them appearing once. Time point in this sample: sample taken at primary tumor resection. TCRs were sequenced from unsorted whole RNA of tumor, nontumor lung or PBMC. This entry comes from a study of spatial heterogeneity in lung cancer.

The starting material was PBMCs, obtained at surgery. The TCR sequence derives from a female donor with early-stage non-small cell lung cancer. The chain employs TRBV7-2 and TRBJ2-5; D unclear. In DNA, the CDR3 is TGTGCCAGCAGCGCGGTACCTCAGAGGCCCGGAGAGACCCAGTACTTC. Its protein product is CASSAVPQRPGETQYF.